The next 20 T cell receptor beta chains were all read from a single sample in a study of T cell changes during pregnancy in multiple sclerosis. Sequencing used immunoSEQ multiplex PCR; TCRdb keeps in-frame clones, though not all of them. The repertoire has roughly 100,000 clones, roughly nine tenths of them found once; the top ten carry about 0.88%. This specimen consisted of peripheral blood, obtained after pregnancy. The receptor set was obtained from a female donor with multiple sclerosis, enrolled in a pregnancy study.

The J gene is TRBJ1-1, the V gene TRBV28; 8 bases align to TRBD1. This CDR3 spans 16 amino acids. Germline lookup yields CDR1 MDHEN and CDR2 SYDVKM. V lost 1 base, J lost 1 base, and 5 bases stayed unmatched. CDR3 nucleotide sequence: TGTGCCAGCAGTTTATCCGGGACAGGTAAGAACACTGAAGCTTTCTTT. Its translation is CASSLSGTGKNTEAFF.

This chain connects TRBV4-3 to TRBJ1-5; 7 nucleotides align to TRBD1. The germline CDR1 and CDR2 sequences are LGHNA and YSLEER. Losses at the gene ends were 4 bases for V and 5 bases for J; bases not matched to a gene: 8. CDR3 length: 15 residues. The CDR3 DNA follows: TGCGCCAGCAGCCTAACACGGACAGGAGATCAGCCCCAGCATTTT. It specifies CASSLTRTGDQPQHF.

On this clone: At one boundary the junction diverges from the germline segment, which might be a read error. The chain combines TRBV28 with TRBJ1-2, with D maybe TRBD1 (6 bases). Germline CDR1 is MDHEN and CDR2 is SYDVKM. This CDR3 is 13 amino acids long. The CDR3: CASSDWGQKVCPF. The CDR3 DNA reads TGTGCCAGCAGCGATTGGGGACAAAAGGTTTGCCCCTTC.

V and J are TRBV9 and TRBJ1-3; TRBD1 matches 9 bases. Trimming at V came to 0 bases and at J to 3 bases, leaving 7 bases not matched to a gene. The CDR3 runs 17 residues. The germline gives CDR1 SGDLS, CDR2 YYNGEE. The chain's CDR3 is CASSVARTGEGGNTIYF. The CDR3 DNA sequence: TGTGCCAGCAGCGTAGCTCGGACAGGGGAAGGTGGAAACACCATATATTTT.

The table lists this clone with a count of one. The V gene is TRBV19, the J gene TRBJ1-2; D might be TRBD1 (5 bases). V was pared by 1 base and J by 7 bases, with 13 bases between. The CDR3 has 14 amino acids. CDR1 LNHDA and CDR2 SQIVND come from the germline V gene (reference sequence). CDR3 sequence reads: CASSIGRQGGGYTF. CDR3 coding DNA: TGTGCCAGTAGTATAGGACGTCAGGGTGGTGGCTACACCTTC.

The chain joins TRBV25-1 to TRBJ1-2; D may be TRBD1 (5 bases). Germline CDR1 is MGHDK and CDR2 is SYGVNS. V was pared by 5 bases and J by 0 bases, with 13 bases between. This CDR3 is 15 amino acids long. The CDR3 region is CASSKTGEANYGYTF. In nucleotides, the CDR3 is TGTGCCAGCAGTAAAACAGGCGAAGCTAACTATGGCTACACCTTC.

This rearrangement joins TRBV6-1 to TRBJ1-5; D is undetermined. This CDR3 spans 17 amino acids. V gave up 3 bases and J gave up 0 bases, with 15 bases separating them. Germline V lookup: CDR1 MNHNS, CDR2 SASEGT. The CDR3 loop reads CASSDSRTGNSNQPQHF. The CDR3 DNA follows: TGTGCCAGCAGTGATTCCAGGACTGGGAATAGCAATCAGCCCCAGCATTTT.

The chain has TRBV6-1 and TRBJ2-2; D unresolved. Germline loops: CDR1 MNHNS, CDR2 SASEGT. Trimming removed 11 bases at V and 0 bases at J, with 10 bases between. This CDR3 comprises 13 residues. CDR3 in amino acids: CAGHVSNTGELFF. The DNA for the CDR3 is TGTGCCGGGCACGTCTCGAACACCGGGGAGCTGTTTTTT.

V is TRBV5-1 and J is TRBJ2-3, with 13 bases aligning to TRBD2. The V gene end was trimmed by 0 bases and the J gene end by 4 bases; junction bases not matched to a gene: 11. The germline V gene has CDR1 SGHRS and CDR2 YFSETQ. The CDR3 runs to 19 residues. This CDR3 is CASSLELAGGPWSSDTQYF. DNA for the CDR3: TGCGCCAGCAGCTTGGAACTAGCGGGGGGGCCTTGGAGCTCAGATACGCAGTATTTT.

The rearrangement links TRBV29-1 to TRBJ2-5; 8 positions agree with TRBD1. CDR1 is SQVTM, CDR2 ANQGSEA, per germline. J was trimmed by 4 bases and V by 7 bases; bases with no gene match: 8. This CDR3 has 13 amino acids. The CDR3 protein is CSGLGQGVETQYF. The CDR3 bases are TGCAGCGGCCTTGGACAGGGAGTAGAGACCCAGTACTTC.

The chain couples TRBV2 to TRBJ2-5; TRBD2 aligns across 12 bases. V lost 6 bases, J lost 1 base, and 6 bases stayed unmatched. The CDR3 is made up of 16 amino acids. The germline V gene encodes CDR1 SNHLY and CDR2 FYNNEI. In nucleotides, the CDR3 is TGTGCCAGCAGGCGACTAGCGGGAGTATCCCAAGAGACCCAGTACTTC. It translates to CASRRLAGVSQETQYF.

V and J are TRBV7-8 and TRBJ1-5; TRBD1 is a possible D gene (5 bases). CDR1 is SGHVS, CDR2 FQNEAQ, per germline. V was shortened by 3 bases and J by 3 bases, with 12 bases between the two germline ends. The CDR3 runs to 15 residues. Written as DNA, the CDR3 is TGTGCCAGCAGCTTGCCGGGCAGGGTCAATCAGCCCCAGCATTTT. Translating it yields CASSLPGRVNQPQHF. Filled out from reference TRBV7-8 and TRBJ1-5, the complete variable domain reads GAGVSQSPRYKVAKRGQDVALRCDPISGHVSLFWYQQALGQGPEFLTYFQNEAQLDKSGLPSDRFFAERPEGSVSTLKIQRTQQEDSAVYLCASSLPGRVNQPQHFGDGTRLSIL.

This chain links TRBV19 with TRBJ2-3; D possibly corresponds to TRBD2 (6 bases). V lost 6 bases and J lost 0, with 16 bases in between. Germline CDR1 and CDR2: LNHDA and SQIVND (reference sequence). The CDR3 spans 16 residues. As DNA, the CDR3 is TGTGCCAGTAGCCTAGGGGCAGGGACTAGCACAGATACGCAGTATTTT. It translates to CASSLGAGTSTDTQYF.

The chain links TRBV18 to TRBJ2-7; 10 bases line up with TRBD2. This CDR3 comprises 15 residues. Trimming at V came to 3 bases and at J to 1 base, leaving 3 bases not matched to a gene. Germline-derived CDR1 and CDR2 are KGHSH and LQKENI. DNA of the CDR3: TGTGCCAGCTCACCTCTAGCGGGAGTATCCTACGAGCAGTACTTC. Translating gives CASSPLAGVSYEQYF.

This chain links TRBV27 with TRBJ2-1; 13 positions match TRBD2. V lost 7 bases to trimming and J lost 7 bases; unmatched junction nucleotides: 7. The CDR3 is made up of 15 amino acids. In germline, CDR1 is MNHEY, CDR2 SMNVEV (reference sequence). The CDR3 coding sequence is TGTGCCAGCACACAGACTAGCGGGGGGATAAATGAGCAGTTCTTC. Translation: CASTQTSGGINEQFF.

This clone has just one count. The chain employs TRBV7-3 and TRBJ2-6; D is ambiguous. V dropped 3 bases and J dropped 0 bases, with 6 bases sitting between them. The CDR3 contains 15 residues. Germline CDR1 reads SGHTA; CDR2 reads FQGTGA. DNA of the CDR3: TGTGCCAGCAGCTTGGAGATCTCTGGGGCCAACGTCCTGACTTTC. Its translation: CASSLEISGANVLTF.

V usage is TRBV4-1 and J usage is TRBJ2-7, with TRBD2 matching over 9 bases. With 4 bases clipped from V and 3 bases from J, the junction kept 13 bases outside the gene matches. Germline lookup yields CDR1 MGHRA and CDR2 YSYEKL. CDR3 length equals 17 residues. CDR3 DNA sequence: TGCGCCAGCAGCCCAGAACGCGGGGGGGGGCGAATCTACGAGCAGTACTTC. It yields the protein CASSPERGGGRIYEQYF.

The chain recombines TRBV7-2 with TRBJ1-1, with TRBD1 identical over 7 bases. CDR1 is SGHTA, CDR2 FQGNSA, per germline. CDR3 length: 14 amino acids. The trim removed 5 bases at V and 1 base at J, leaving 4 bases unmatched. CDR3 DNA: TGTGCCAGCAGCATCCGGACAGGGAACACTGAAGCTTTCTTT. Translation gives CASSIRTGNTEAFF.

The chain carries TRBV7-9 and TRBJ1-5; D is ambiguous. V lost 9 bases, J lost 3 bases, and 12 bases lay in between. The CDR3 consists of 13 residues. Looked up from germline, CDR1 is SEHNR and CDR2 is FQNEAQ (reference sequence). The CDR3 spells CASTYQDNQPQHF. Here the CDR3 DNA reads TGTGCCAGTACGTACCAGGACAATCAGCCCCAGCATTTT. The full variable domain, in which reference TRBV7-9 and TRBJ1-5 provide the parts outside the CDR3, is DTGVSQNPRHKITKRGQNVTFRCDPISEHNRLYWYRQTLGQGPEFLTYFQNEAQLEKSRLLSDRFSAERPKGSFSTLEIQRTEQGDSAMYLCASTYQDNQPQHFGDGTRLSIL.

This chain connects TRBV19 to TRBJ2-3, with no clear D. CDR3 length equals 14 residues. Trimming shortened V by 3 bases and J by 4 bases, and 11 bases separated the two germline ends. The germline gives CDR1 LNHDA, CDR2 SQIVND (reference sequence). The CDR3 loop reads CASSIVAKADTQYF. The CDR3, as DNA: TGTGCCAGTAGTATCGTCGCTAAAGCAGATACGCAGTATTTT.